This entry is about one T cell receptor beta chain. The data originate from a study of T-cell memory formation after mild COVID-19. Study background: TCR clusters were mostly confined to one donor each.

Amplification by 5'RACE using constant-segment primers produced TCR alpha and TCR beta cDNA libraries that carried sample barcodes and UMIs. TCRdb re-derived calls from the 5' RACE reads in MiXCR, one entry per CDR3 protein. The sample shows 70,000 to 95,000 distinct CDR3 sequences, 13% of them seen only once. Germline values: CDR1 SGHAT, CDR2 FQNNGV. The length of the CDR3 is 17 residues. Between the trimmed V and J ends, which lost 1 base and 8 bases, there was a span of 18 bases. Sequences were obtained from PBMCs or a T cell subset sorted from them (not recorded which). The chain uses TRBV11-2 and TRBJ1-6; a weak D match, TRBD1 (6 bases). The TCR comes from a man younger than 35 who had mild COVID-19 (a few samples of this study predate the infection). Cell type and time point are not known. The CDR3 DNA follows: TGTGCCAGCAGCTTAGTGCCGCGGGGGGCGAGGGATTCACCCCTCCACTTT. It codes for CASSLVPRGARDSPLHF.